This TCR beta chain was documented in a study of beta chain features in type 1 diabetes. Investigators reverse transcribed all isolated RNA, so they sequenced expressed TCRB transcripts. The protocol was immunoSEQ multiplex PCR, while the TCRdb copy is restricted to in-frame clones and leaves out a portion. The sample has about 150,000 clones, about 7.3% seen once. This clone was found a few times. This CDR3 is built from 13 residues. The V gene's germline CDR1 is SGHTA and CDR2 FQGTGA. V was pared by 4 bases and J by 2 bases, with 8 bases between. This sequence was found in a young man in good health. Sequencing was done on a sample of central memory CD4+ T cells from blood. The chain carries TRBV7-3 and TRBJ1-1, with D possibly TRBD1 on 6 matching bases. The DNA for the CDR3 is TGTGCCAGCAGCTCAGGGGCCAACACTGAAGCTTTCTTT. It translates to CASSSGANTEAFF.